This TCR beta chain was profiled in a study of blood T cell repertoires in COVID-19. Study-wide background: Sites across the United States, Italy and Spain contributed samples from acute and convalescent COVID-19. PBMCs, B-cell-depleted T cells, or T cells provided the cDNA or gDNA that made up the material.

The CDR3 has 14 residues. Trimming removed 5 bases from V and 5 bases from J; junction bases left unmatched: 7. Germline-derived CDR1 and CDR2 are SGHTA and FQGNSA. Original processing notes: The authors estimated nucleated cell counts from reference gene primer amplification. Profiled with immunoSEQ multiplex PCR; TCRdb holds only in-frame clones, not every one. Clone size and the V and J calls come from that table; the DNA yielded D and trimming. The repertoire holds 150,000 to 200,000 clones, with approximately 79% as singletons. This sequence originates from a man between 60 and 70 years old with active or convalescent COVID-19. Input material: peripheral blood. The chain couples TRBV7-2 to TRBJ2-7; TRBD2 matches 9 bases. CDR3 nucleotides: TGTGCCAGCAGCGTTAGCGGGAGCGGCAACGAGCAGTACTTC. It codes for CASSVSGSGNEQYF. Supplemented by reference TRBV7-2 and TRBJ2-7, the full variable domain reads GAGVSQSPSNKVTEKGKDVELRCDPISGHTALYWYRQSLGQGLEFLIYFQGNSAPDKSGLPSDRFSAERTGGSVSTLTIQRTQQEDSAVYLCASSVSGSGNEQYFGPGTRLTVT.